The 26 T cell receptor beta chains presented below share a single source sample, sequenced in a study of OX40 agonist ivuxolimab in advanced cancers. Data came from immunoSEQ multiplex PCR; TCRdb stores just in-frame clones and leaves some out. The repertoire holds around 74,000 clones, with about 90% as singletons. The material sequenced was CD4+ or CD8+ T cells sorted from blood, taken in a trial of the OX40 agonist ivuxolimab. The receptors stem from an adult with an advanced solid tumor such as melanoma, head and neck, liver or kidney cancer.

This chain uses TRBV19 with TRBJ1-2; D perhaps matches TRBD1 (5 bases). The CDR3 has 13 amino acids. Between the trimmed V and J ends, which lost 2 bases and 8 bases, there was a span of 12 bases. Germline V gene sequence: CDR1 LNHDA, CDR2 SQIVND (reference sequence). Here the CDR3 reads CASSITGARGYTF. CDR3 sequence (DNA): TGTGCCAGTAGTATAACCGGGGCGCGAGGCTACACCTTC. Full variable domain (rest looked up from reference TRBV19 and TRBJ1-2): DGGITQSPKYLFRKEGQNVTLSCEQNLNHDAMYWYRQDPGQGLRLIYYSQIVNDFQKGDIAEGYSVSREKKESFPLTVTSAQKNPTAFYLCASSITGARGYTFGSGTRLTVV.

This rearrangement joins TRBV19 to TRBJ2-1; 7 nucleotides agree with TRBD2. The ends lost 5 bases at V and 4 bases at J; junction bases unmatched: 11. The CDR3 is 16 residues long. Per the germline V gene, CDR1 is LNHDA and CDR2 is SQIVND (reference sequence). The chain's CDR3 is CASSPQLAKTYNEQFF. The DNA of the CDR3 is TGTGCCAGTAGTCCTCAACTAGCGAAGACATACAATGAGCAGTTCTTC.

Details on this clone: In the same sample, other DNA sequences code for this CDR3. The chain joins TRBV6-5 to TRBJ1-5; 7 bases fit TRBD1. Losses at the gene ends were 6 bases for V and 13 bases for J; bases not matched to a gene: 15. CDR3 length: 14 amino acids. Germline V gives CDR1 MNHEY, CDR2 SVGAGI. CDR3 amino acids: CASSRTGAFRSQHF. The CDR3 region has the DNA TGTGCCAGCAGCCGCACAGGGGCCTTTCGATCTCAGCATTTT.

V is TRBV30 and J is TRBJ2-3; D not resolved. The CDR3 has 14 amino acids. Germline V gives CDR1 GTSNPN, CDR2 SVGIG (reference sequence). V gave up 0 bases and J gave up 0 bases, with 7 bases separating them. The CDR3 DNA follows: TGTGCCTGGAGTGTAGGACCTAGCACAGATACGCAGTATTTT. Translating it yields CAWSVGPSTDTQYF.

The J gene is TRBJ2-3, the V gene TRBV29-1; D is possibly TRBD2 (7 bases). The V gene lost 5 bases and the J gene lost 8 bases, with 23 bases spanning the gap. The CDR3 has 15 residues. Germline V gives CDR1 SQVTM, CDR2 ANQGSEA. This CDR3 is CSVLLPEGGGGTQYF. The CDR3 DNA follows: TGCAGCGTTCTTCTCCCCGAGGGGGGGGGAGGTACGCAGTATTTT.

V and J are TRBV6-5 and TRBJ1-1; TRBD1 might be the D (5 bases). CDR3 length: 15 amino acids. Germline lookup yields CDR1 MNHEY and CDR2 SVGAGI. V lost 7 bases and J lost 4, with 19 bases in between. The CDR3 DNA sequence: TGTGCCAGCATTCCACCTTATGGGGGAACCACTGAAGCTTTCTTT. Translation gives CASIPPYGGTTEAFF.

The chain joins TRBV28 to TRBJ2-1; 9 bases match TRBD1. Germline V gene sequence: CDR1 MDHEN, CDR2 SYDVKM. Trimming removed 5 bases from V and 0 bases from J; junction bases left unmatched: 2. The CDR3 spans 15 residues. The CDR3 bases are TGTGCCAGCAGTATACAGGGGGCCTCCTACAATGAGCAGTTCTTC. Encoded protein: CASSIQGASYNEQFF.

The CDR3 protein is CASVPGLGMNTEAFF. DNA of the CDR3: TGTGCCAGTGTTCCAGGGCTAGGGATGAACACTGAAGCTTTCTTT. This sequence joins TRBV6-5 and TRBJ1-1, with a possible D match to TRBD1 (5 bases). The CDR3 contains 15 residues. V lost 9 bases and J 0 bases, leaving 17 bases between the germline ends. Germline CDR1 reads MNHEY; CDR2 reads SVGAGI.

The sample holds one count of this clone. The chain links TRBV6-1 to TRBJ2-5, with D tentatively TRBD2 (6 bases). From germline, CDR1 is MNHNS and CDR2 SASEGT. Deletions cut 5 bases from V and 1 base from J, with 14 bases between. The CDR3 consists of 15 residues. For the CDR3, the DNA is TGTGCCAGCAGTCCAAGGAGGGGACCCCAAGAGACCCAGTACTTC. Its translation is CASSPRRGPQETQYF.

The chain joins TRBV5-1 to TRBJ2-7, with D maybe TRBD1 (6 bases). This CDR3 region has 15 residues. In germline, CDR1 is SGHRS, CDR2 YFSETQ. Deletions cut 3 bases from V and 5 bases from J, with 18 bases between. Written as DNA, the CDR3 is TGCGCCAGCAGCTCGAACGGATGGACAGCAAACGAGCAGTACTTC. Protein: CASSSNGWTANEQYF.

This chain joins TRBV27 and TRBJ2-7; 9 nucleotides align to TRBD2. This CDR3 contains 19 residues. V gave up 3 bases and J gave up 1 base; unmatched junction bases: 16. Germline V gene sequence: CDR1 MNHEY, CDR2 SMNVEV (reference sequence). The CDR3 reads CASSFTLAGGPGLSYEQYF. CDR3 coding DNA: TGTGCCAGCAGTTTTACATTGGCGGGAGGGCCTGGTTTATCCTACGAGCAGTACTTC.

The chain combines TRBV7-9 with TRBJ1-2, with 7 bases fitting TRBD1. The CDR3 covers 13 residues. Germline lookup yields CDR1 SEHNR and CDR2 FQNEAQ (reference sequence). V lost 5 bases, J lost 5 bases, and 5 bases stayed unmatched. The CDR3 region is CASSRDSLYGYTF. The CDR3 bases are TGTGCCAGCAGCCGGGACAGCCTATATGGCTACACCTTC.

The rearrangement joins TRBV19 to TRBJ1-1; a possible D gene is TRBD1 (5 bases). Germline CDR1 reads LNHDA; CDR2 reads SQIVND (reference sequence). There are 17 residues in the CDR3. Trimming shortened V by 4 bases and J by 2 bases, and 20 bases separated the two germline ends. The CDR3 reads CASSTQLRKTVNTEAFF. CDR3 DNA sequence: TGTGCCAGTAGTACTCAACTCCGGAAGACAGTCAACACTGAAGCTTTCTTT.

The rearrangement joins TRBV30 to TRBJ2-2, with D uncertain. The germline gives CDR1 GTSNPN, CDR2 SVGIG (reference sequence). This CDR3 is 12 amino acids long. Trimming took off 4 bases at V and 1 base at J, with 4 bases between the two ends. The CDR3 sequence is CAWKGNTGELFF. The CDR3 nucleotides read TGTGCCTGGAAGGGGAACACCGGGGAGCTGTTTTTT.

The chain combines TRBV30 with TRBJ2-2; possibly TRBD2 for D (6 bases). V was clipped by 4 bases and J by 4 bases, with 16 bases between them. The CDR3 runs to 15 residues. Germline V CDR1 and CDR2: GTSNPN, SVGIG (reference sequence). The DNA for the CDR3 is TGTGCCTGGAATCATGTCGGGAGTGGCACCGGGGAGCTGTTTTTT. This sequence encodes CAWNHVGSGTGELFF.

The CDR3 loop is CASSLGLAATYEQYF. As DNA, the CDR3 is TGTGCCAGCAGCTTAGGGCTAGCGGCCACCTACGAGCAGTACTTC. V is TRBV7-3 and J is TRBJ2-7; 7 bases map to TRBD2. Germline trimming cut 2 bases from V and 2 bases from J; bases unmatched to any gene: 6. Germline CDR1 SGHTA, CDR2 FQGTGA. This CDR3 spans 15 amino acids.

The rearrangement joins TRBV5-1 to TRBJ1-4; maybe TRBD1 (6 bases). The germline V and J ends were trimmed by 4 bases and 7 bases, with 17 bases remaining between them. The V gene's germline CDR1 is SGHRS and CDR2 YFSETQ. CDR3 length equals 15 residues. CDR3 in amino acids: CASSAPRGVGEKLFF. CDR3 in DNA: TGCGCCAGCAGCGCCCCCAGGGGCGTCGGTGAAAAACTGTTTTTT.

This chain connects TRBV28 to TRBJ2-7; the match to TRBD1 covers 8 bases. This CDR3 comprises 16 residues. The germline CDR1 and CDR2 sequences are MDHEN and SYDVKM. Unmatched junction bases numbered 13, after V lost 6 bases and J lost 3 bases. CDR3 protein: CASRLGGRGQIYEQYF. The CDR3, as DNA: TGTGCCAGCAGACTCGGGGGCAGGGGGCAAATCTACGAGCAGTACTTC.

The chain has TRBV11-3 and TRBJ2-7, with 10 bases that match TRBD2. Germline CDR1 and CDR2: SGHNT and YENEEA. The V gene end was trimmed by 3 bases and the J gene end by 3 bases; junction bases not matched to a gene: 5. The length of the CDR3 is 15 residues. The CDR3 is CASSFSASGSYEQYF. The CDR3 DNA reads TGTGCCAGCAGCTTTTCGGCTAGCGGGAGCTACGAGCAGTACTTC.

The V gene is TRBV7-2, the J gene TRBJ2-5, with 12 bases that match TRBD2. The trim removed 6 bases at V and 5 bases at J, leaving 7 bases unmatched. CDR1 and CDR2 (germline): SGHTA, FQGNSA. CDR3 length: 15 amino acids. CDR3 in amino acids: CASRPTSGRRETQYF. In DNA form, the CDR3 reads TGTGCCAGCAGACCCACTAGCGGGAGGAGGGAGACCCAGTACTTC.

The chain links TRBV5-1 to TRBJ2-7, with 8 positions matching TRBD2. Germline CDR1 SGHRS, CDR2 YFSETQ. V lost 1 base and J lost 3; bases outside the gene matches: 6. The CDR3 is 15 amino acids. In nucleotides, the CDR3 is TGCGCCAGCAGCTTGACACCGGGACTAGGCTACGAGCAGTACTTC. Protein: CASSLTPGLGYEQYF.

This chain links TRBV5-1 with TRBJ2-1; TRBD2 is a possible D gene (5 bases). Trimming cost V 3 bases and J 0 bases, with 16 bases left between them. This CDR3 is 17 amino acids long. In germline, CDR1 is SGHRS, CDR2 YFSETQ. The CDR3 loop reads CASSSQPGKASYNEQFF. The CDR3 DNA reads TGCGCCAGCAGCTCCCAACCGGGAAAAGCCTCCTACAATGAGCAGTTCTTC.

The chain employs TRBV29-1 and TRBJ1-1; D uncertain. This CDR3 is 11 amino acids long. Germline V gene sequence: CDR1 SQVTM, CDR2 ANQGSEA. Deletions cut 6 bases from V and 0 bases from J, with 5 bases between. The CDR3 region has the DNA TGCAGCGTCGGATTGAACACTGAAGCTTTCTTT. Translating gives CSVGLNTEAFF.

The rearrangement links TRBV18 to TRBJ2-7; possibly TRBD2 for D (6 bases). Germline V lookup: CDR1 KGHSH, CDR2 LQKENI. Deletions cut 3 bases from V and 2 bases from J, with 14 bases between. The CDR3 length is 15 residues. The CDR3 protein is CASSPRSGGTYEQYF. DNA of the CDR3: TGTGCCAGCTCACCTCGATCAGGAGGGACCTACGAGCAGTACTTC.

This clone was detected only once. The chain joins TRBV4-3 to TRBJ1-2; D is possibly TRBD1 (5 bases). CDR1 and CDR2 from the germline V gene are LGHNA and YSLEER. V was shortened by 5 bases and J by 5 bases, with 21 bases between the two germline ends. The CDR3 extends over 16 amino acids. The CDR3 sequence is CASSVPGAGLGYGYTF. CDR3 bases: TGCGCCAGCAGCGTCCCCGGGGCAGGGCTCGGGTATGGCTACACCTTC.

The chain is built from TRBV7-3 and TRBJ2-7; D call uncertain. The germline V gene has CDR1 SGHTA and CDR2 FQGTGA. V gave up 2 bases and J gave up 0 bases, with 11 bases separating them. The CDR3 is 15 residues long. As DNA, the CDR3 is TGTGCCAGCAGCTTAGATAGTGGCCTCTCCTACGAGCAGTACTTC. Translating gives CASSLDSGLSYEQYF.